These 14 T cell receptor beta chains were all obtained from the same sample, sequenced in a study of T and B cells in COVID-19 patients (dated by TCRdb to 2020 to 2021). Instrument on record: Illumina MiSeq. TRB rearrangements were amplified by multiplex PCR with BIOMED2 TRB-A/B primer pools. In TCRdb, the public reads were trimmed at Q25 with fastp and aligned with MiXCR, with productive beta chains retained. Every distinct CDR3 protein forms one entry, paired with its most common genes and DNA. For this sample the table gives tens of thousands of distinct CDR3 sequences, of which approximately 29% were detected only once. In total, the top ten clones hold less than 2.5% of the sample. Genomic DNA extracted from blood was used in amounts of about 220-500 ng for amplification of TRB repertoires. The material sequenced was blood. The receptor source for this set is a human donor who had recovered from COVID-19.

This chain connects TRBV27 to TRBJ1-1, with D hard to call. This CDR3 has 14 residues. The V end was cut by 6 bases, the J end by 1 base, with 12 bases between. Germline loops: CDR1 MNHEY, CDR2 SMNVEV (reference sequence). In DNA, the CDR3 is TGTGCCAGCAGGCTGAGTTGGGGGAACACTGAAGCTTTCTTT. It encodes CASRLSWGNTEAFF.

The chain is built from TRBV30 and TRBJ2-1; TRBD2 might be the D (6 bases). The V gene lost 0 bases and the J gene lost 6 bases, with 18 bases spanning the gap. Germline CDR1 is GTSNPN and CDR2 is SVGIG (reference sequence). CDR3 length equals 16 residues. Here the CDR3 DNA reads TGTGCCTGGAGTGTAAAGGTGGGGGGTCTGGGCAATGAGCAGTTCTTC. Its protein is CAWSVKVGGLGNEQFF.

The chain links TRBV23-1 to TRBJ1-1; TRBD1 might be the D (5 bases). Being an ORF, TRBV23-1 has a function that is uncertain. The CDR3 has 18 residues. V was cut by 1 base and J by 0 bases, with 18 bases left in between. The DNA for the CDR3 is TGCGCCAGCAGTCAATTAACAGGAGGAAGGGCCTTGAACACTGAAGCTTTCTTT. Its translation: CASSQLTGGRALNTEAFF.

This clonotype occurred many times. This rearrangement joins TRBV27 to TRBJ2-7; the match to TRBD1 covers 8 bases. This CDR3 is 16 amino acids long. Germline V lookup: CDR1 MNHEY, CDR2 SMNVEV (reference sequence). V trimming: 3 bases; J trimming: 4 bases; junction bases outside the gene matches: 11. CDR3 region: CASSLPQDRDLYEQYF. The CDR3 DNA follows: TGTGCCAGCAGTTTGCCCCAGGACAGGGACCTTTACGAGCAGTACTTC.

This clonotype was detected ten times or more. The rearrangement links TRBV18 to TRBJ2-1; 7 positions agree with TRBD1. Germline V gives CDR1 KGHSH, CDR2 LQKENI. The CDR3 is made up of 15 amino acids. The J segment lost 8 bases and the V segment lost 3 bases, leaving 10 bases of the junction unmatched. CDR3 loop: CASSPLTGKRDEQFF. The CDR3 bases are TGTGCCAGCTCACCCTTGACAGGGAAGCGCGATGAGCAGTTCTTC.

This clonotype was seen many times. The V gene is TRBV29-1, the J gene TRBJ1-3; weak D call: TRBD1 (5 bases). In germline, CDR1 is SQVTM, CDR2 ANQGSEA. V dropped 4 bases and J dropped 8 bases, with 12 bases sitting between them. CDR3 size: 12 residues. CDR3: CSVGLGADTIYF. The CDR3, as DNA: TGCAGCGTTGGACTAGGGGCGGACACCATATATTTT.

In its sample, this clonotype ranks as medium-sized. This chain links TRBV19 with TRBJ2-3; 10 positions agree with TRBD1. The CDR3 totals 15 residues. The germline V gene has CDR1 LNHDA and CDR2 SQIVND (reference sequence). V trimming: 5 bases; J trimming: 0 bases; junction bases outside the gene matches: 2. The CDR3 loop is CASSGDRGSTDTQYF. The CDR3 nucleotides are TGTGCCAGTAGTGGGGACAGGGGTAGCACAGATACGCAGTATTTT.

J is TRBJ1-6 and V is TRBV30; TRBD1 matches 11 bases. CDR3 size: 15 residues. Germline trimming cut 8 bases from V and 7 bases from J; bases unmatched to any gene: 10. Germline V CDR1 and CDR2: GTSNPN, SVGIG (reference sequence). The chain's CDR3 is CAARTGGALNSPLHF. Written as DNA, the CDR3 is TGTGCCGCCCGGACAGGGGGCGCGTTAAATTCACCCCTCCACTTT.

This sequence joins TRBV14 and TRBJ2-3, with TRBD2 matching 10 bases. The CDR3 is 16 residues long. The V segment lost 4 bases and the J segment 1 base; nucleotides outside the gene matches: 5. From germline, CDR1 is SGHDN and CDR2 FVKESK. The CDR3 protein is CASSPLAGGGTDTQYF. The CDR3 DNA sequence: TGTGCCAGCAGCCCCTTAGCGGGGGGCGGCACAGATACGCAGTATTTT.

The chain has TRBV19 and TRBJ1-1; maybe TRBD1 (5 bases). V gave up 4 bases and J gave up 10 bases, with 16 bases separating them. The CDR3 loop spans 13 amino acids. CDR1 is LNHDA and CDR2 is SQIVND in the germline V gene (reference sequence). The CDR3 sequence is CASSRDGLMGAFF. The CDR3 nucleotides read TGTGCCAGTAGTAGGGACGGACTAATGGGAGCTTTCTTT.

Concerning this clonotype: As the CDR3 is not closed by the conserved phenylalanine or tryptophan, this likely results from a read error. No DNA is shown, since the ends of the CDR3 on it are uncertain; the CDR3 is the one TCRdb lists. The chain couples TRBV10-3 to TRBJ2-6; TRBD2, the table's D call, lacks a check against the DNA. Germline V gives CDR1 ENHRY, CDR2 SYGVKD. The CDR3 is 8 amino acids long, termini counted. The CDR3 loop reads CASRGQLA.

This clonotype was observed a handful of times. The rearrangement links TRBV7-2 to TRBJ2-3, with a tentative D call TRBD2 (6 bases). Germline V gene data show CDR1 as SGHTA and CDR2 as FQGNSA. This CDR3 has 17 amino acids. V lost 5 bases and J 6 bases, leaving 24 bases between the germline ends. The CDR3 sequence: CASSRGAGMRSFDTQYF. CDR3 DNA sequence: TGTGCCAGCAGCCGCGGGGCCGGGATGAGATCGTTCGATACGCAGTATTTT.

The chain links TRBV10-1 to TRBJ2-2, with D uncertain. The germline V gene has CDR1 WNHNN and CDR2 SYGVQD (reference sequence). V was clipped by 0 bases and J by 6 bases, with 11 bases between them. The CDR3 extends over 15 amino acids. The CDR3 spells CASSESLMLAGELFF. For the CDR3, the DNA is TGCGCCAGCAGTGAGTCTTTAATGCTCGCCGGGGAGCTGTTTTTT.

The chain links TRBV29-1 to TRBJ2-7; 11 positions match TRBD1. Germline trimming cut 6 bases from V and 4 bases from J; bases unmatched to any gene: 5. Per the germline V gene, CDR1 is SQVTM and CDR2 is ANQGSEA. The CDR3 loop spans 13 amino acids. CDR3 DNA sequence: TGCAGCGTCCATGGACAGGGGGCTTACGAGCAGTACTTC. Translated, it gives CSVHGQGAYEQYF.